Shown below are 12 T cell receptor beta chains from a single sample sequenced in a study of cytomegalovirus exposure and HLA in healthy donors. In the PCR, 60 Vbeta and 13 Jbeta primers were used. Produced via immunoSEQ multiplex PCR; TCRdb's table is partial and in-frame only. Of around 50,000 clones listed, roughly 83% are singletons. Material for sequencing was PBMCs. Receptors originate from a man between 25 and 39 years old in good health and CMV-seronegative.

The CDR3 here is CASSLNPAGNNEQFF. CDR3 coding DNA: TGTGCCAGCAGCTTAAACCCAGCGGGGAACAATGAGCAGTTCTTC. V usage is TRBV7-3 and J usage is TRBJ2-1, with 7 bases fitting TRBD2. This CDR3 region has 15 residues. Germline-derived CDR1 and CDR2 are SGHTA and FQGTGA. Trimming at V came to 1 base and at J to 5 bases, leaving 5 bases not matched to a gene.

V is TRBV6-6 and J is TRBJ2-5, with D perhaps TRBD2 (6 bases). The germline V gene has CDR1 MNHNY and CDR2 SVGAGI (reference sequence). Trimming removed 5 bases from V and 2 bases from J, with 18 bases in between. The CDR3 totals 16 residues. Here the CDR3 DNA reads TGTGCCAGCAGTCGCCTTGGGGCGGGAAGGCAAGAGACCCAGTACTTC. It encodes CASSRLGAGRQETQYF.

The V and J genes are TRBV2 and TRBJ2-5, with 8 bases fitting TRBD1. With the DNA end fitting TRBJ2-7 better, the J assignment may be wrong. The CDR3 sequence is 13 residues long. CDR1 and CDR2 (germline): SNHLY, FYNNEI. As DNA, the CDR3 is TGTGCCAGCAGTGAGCTGGGGACAGGCGAGCAGTACTTC. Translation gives CASSELGTGEQYF.

CDR3 bases: TGCGCCAGCAGCTCCGGGACACCAACTAATGAAAAACTGTTTTTT. This sequence encodes CASSSGTPTNEKLFF. The chain links TRBV5-1 to TRBJ1-4, with D possibly TRBD1 on 6 matching bases. V lost 3 bases, J lost 0 bases, and 9 bases lay in between. The germline V gene encodes CDR1 SGHRS and CDR2 YFSETQ. This CDR3 has 15 residues.

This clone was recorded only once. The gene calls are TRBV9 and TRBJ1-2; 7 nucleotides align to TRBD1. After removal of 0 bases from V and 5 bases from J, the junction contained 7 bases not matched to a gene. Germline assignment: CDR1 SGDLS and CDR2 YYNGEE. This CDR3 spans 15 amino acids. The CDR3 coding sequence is TGTGCCAGCAGCGTAGGGCGGGACAGTCAATATGGCTACACCTTC. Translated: CASSVGRDSQYGYTF.

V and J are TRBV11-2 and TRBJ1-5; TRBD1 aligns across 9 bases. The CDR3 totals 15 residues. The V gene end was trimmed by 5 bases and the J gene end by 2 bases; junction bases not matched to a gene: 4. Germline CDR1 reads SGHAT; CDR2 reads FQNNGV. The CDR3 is CASSPGQGGNQPQHF. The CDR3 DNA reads TGTGCCAGCAGCCCGGGACAGGGCGGCAATCAGCCCCAGCATTTT.

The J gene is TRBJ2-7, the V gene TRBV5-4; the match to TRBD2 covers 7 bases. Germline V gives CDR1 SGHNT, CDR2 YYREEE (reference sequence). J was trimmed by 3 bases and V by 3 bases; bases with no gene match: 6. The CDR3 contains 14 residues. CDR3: CASSSPREGYEQYF. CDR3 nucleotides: TGTGCCAGCAGCTCCCCAAGGGAGGGCTACGAGCAGTACTTC.

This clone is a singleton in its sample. The CDR3 protein is CASSLVRGGGYTF. The CDR3 DNA reads as TGTGCCAGCAGCTTAGTCAGGGGCGGTGGCTACACCTTC. The rearrangement uses TRBV7-2 and TRBJ1-2, with a tentative D call TRBD1 (6 bases). CDR3 length equals 13 residues. The germline V and J ends were trimmed by 1 base and 7 bases, with 10 bases remaining between them. Germline-derived CDR1 and CDR2 are SGHTA and FQGNSA.

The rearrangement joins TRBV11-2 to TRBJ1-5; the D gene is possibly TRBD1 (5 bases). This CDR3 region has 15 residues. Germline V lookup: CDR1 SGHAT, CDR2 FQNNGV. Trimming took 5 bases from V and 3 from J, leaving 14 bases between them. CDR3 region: CASSPGLKPNQPQHF. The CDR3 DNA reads TGTGCCAGCAGCCCGGGACTTAAACCCAATCAGCCCCAGCATTTT.

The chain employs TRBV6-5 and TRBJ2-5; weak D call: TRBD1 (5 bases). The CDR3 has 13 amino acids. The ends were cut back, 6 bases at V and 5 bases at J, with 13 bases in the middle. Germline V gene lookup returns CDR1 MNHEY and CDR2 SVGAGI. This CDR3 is CASSQQEWETQYF. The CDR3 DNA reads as TGTGCCAGCAGCCAACAGGAGTGGGAGACCCAGTACTTC.

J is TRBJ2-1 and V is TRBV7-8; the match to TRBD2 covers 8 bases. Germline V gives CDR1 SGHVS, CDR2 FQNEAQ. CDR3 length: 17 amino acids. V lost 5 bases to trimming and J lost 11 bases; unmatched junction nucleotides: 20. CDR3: CASSPRGGTSGPYKQFF. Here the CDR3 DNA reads TGTGCCAGCAGCCCTAGGGGGGGTACTAGCGGCCCCTACAAGCAGTTCTTC.

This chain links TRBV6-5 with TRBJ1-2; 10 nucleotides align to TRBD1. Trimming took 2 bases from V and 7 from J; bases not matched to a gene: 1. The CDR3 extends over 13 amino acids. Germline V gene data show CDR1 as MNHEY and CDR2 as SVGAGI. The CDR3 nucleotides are TGTGCCAGCAGTTACCGGACAGGGGGTGGCTACACCTTC. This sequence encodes CASSYRTGGGYTF.